Listed below are T cell receptor beta chains from one sample, sequenced in a study of T cells after posttransplantation cyclophosphamide. Data came from immunoSEQ multiplex PCR; TCRdb stores just in-frame clones and leaves some out. This repertoire holds 30,000 to 35,000 clones, and none appear only once. Sequenced input: PBMCs. The receptors shown here come from a young woman in good health and a related stem cell transplant donor. CDR3s include the opening cysteine and the closing phenylalanine or tryptophan. The order of the fields is V gene, J gene, clone size, D gene, CDR3 protein, CDR3 DNA. A D gene is named only where the DNA matches it firmly. For some rows the clone size is stated as once, few or many, or as a class when expanded; others skip it.

TRBV28	TRBJ1-4	many	NA	CASSPPATNEKLFF	TGTGCCAGCAGCCCCCCGGCAACTAATGAAAAACTGTTTTTT
TRBV4-3	TRBJ1-4	many	TRBD1	CASSQEIQQGAREKLFF	TGCGCCAGCAGCCAAGAAATCCAGCAGGGGGCGCGCGAAAAACTGTTTTTT
TRBV6-1	TRBJ1-1	many	NA	CASSATANTEAFF	TGTGCCAGCAGTGCTACAGCGAACACTGAAGCTTTCTTT
TRBV19	TRBJ1-1	many	TRBD1	CASSIDRGGTEAFF	TGTGCCAGTAGTATCGACAGGGGCGGCACTGAAGCTTTCTTT
TRBV6-6	TRBJ2-2	many	TRBD1	CASSYGDRVNTGELFF	TGTGCCAGCAGTTACGGGGACAGGGTCAACACCGGGGAGCTGTTTTTT
TRBV7-3	TRBJ2-3	NA	TRBD2	CASTLAGGRDTQYF	TGTGCCAGCACCCTAGCGGGGGGGAGGGATACGCAGTATTTT
TRBV6-1	TRBJ1-1	many	NA	CASSPPGKNTEAFF	TGTGCCAGCAGCCCTCCGGGGAAGAACACTGAAGCTTTCTTT
TRBV6-1	TRBJ2-7	few	NA	CASREFGRGGEQYF	TGTGCCAGCAGGGAATTTGGTAGAGGGGGCGAGCAGTACTTC
TRBV12-3/TRBV12-4	TRBJ2-5	NA	NA	CASSRDSAETQYF	TGTGCCAGCAGCCGGGACTCCGCAGAGACCCAGTACTTC
TRBV30	TRBJ2-7	few	NA	CACSRGRRSDEQYF	TGTGCCTGCTCGCGGGGCCGTCGGAGCGACGAGCAGTACTTC
TRBV5-4	TRBJ2-5	many	TRBD2	CASSLISGGETQYF	TGTGCCAGCAGCTTAATAAGCGGGGGTGAGACCCAGTACTTC
TRBV4-3	TRBJ1-2	many	TRBD1	CASSQDVGTDYGYTF	TGCGCCAGCAGCCAAGATGTTGGGACAGACTATGGCTACACCTTC
TRBV12-3/TRBV12-4	TRBJ1-6	NA	NA	CASSLSGLHNSPLHF	TGTGCCAGCAGTTTATCAGGTTTACATAATTCACCCCTCCACTTT
TRBV11-1	TRBJ2-2	many	TRBD1	CASSWGQAPGWGTGELFF	TGTGCCAGCAGCTGGGGACAGGCTCCCGGTTGGGGCACCGGGGAGCTGTTTTTT
TRBV24-1	TRBJ2-5	NA	TRBD1	CATGQGGKETQYF	TGTGCCACTGGACAGGGGGGGAAAGAGACCCAGTACTTC
TRBV25-1	TRBJ1-5	few	NA	CASSEQGVGNQPQHF	TGTGCCAGCAGTGAGCAGGGCGTCGGCAATCAGCCCCAGCATTTT
TRBV7-2	TRBJ2-1	many	TRBD2	CASSSGGSSYNEQFF	TGTGCCAGCAGTAGCGGGGGGAGCTCCTACAATGAGCAGTTCTTC
TRBV12-3/TRBV12-4	TRBJ1-2	many	TRBD1	CASSWGTAYGYTF	TGTGCCAGCAGCTGGGGGACAGCGTATGGCTACACCTTC
TRBV4-3	TRBJ1-1	many	NA	CASSLVLDSNTEAFF	TGCGCCAGCAGCTTAGTACTGGACAGTAACACTGAAGCTTTCTTT
TRBV7-2	TRBJ2-6	many	NA	CASSPQSSGANVLTF	TGTGCCAGCAGCCCCCAGAGCTCTGGGGCCAACGTCCTGACTTTC
TRBV7-9	TRBJ2-1	many	NA	CASHSGQGNEQFF	TGTGCCAGCCACAGTGGGCAGGGCAATGAGCAGTTCTTC
TRBV6-5	TRBJ2-5	few	NA	CASHTGVGTQYF	TGTGCCAGCCACACGGGTGTCGGGACCCAGTACTTC
TRBV9	TRBJ1-2	NA	TRBD1	CASSVDPGQGTGYTF	TGTGCCAGCAGCGTGGACCCGGGACAGGGTACGGGCTACACCTTC